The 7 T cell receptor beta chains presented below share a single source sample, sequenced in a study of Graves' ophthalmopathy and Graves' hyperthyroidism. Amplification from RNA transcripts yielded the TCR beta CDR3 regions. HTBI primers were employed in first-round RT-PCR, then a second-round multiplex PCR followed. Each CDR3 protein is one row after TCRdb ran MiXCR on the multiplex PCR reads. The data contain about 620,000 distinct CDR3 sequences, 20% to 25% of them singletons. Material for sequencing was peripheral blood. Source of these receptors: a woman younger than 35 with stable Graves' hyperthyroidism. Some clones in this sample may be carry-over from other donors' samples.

Here the CDR3 reads CSARDRATGTGAYGYTF. CDR3 nucleotides: TGCAGTGCTAGAGATCGGGCAACCGGGACAGGGGCGTATGGCTACACCTTC. This sequence joins TRBV20-1 and TRBJ1-2; 10 bases fit TRBD1. This CDR3 is 17 amino acids long. Trimming removed 0 bases from V and 5 bases from J; junction bases left unmatched: 12. Germline-derived CDR1 and CDR2 are DFQATT and SNEGSKA (reference sequence).

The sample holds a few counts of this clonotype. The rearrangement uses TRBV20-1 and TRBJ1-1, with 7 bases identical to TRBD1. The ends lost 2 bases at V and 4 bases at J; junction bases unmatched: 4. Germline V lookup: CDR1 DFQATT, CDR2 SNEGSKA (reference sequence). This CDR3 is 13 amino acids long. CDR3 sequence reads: CSARLGGGTEAFF. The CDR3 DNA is TGCAGTGCTAGATTAGGGGGCGGCACTGAAGCTTTCTTT.

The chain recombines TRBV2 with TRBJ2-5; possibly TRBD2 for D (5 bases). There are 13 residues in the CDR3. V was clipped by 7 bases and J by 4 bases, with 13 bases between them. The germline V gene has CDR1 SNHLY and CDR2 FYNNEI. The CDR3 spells CASKTKPPETQYF. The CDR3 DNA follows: TGTGCCAGCAAGACTAAACCTCCAGAGACCCAGTACTTC.

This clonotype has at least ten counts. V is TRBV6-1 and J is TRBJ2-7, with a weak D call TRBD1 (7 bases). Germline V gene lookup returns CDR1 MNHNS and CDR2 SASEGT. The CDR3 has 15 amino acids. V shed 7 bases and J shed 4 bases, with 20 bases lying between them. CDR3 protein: CASTYGGTAQYEQYF. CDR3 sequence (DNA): TGTGCCAGCACCTACGGCGGGACAGCGCAATACGAGCAGTACTTC.

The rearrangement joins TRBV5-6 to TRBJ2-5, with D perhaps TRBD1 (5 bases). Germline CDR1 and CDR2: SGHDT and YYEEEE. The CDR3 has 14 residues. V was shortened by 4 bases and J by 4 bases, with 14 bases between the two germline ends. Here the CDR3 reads CASSNLGAGETQYF. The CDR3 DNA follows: TGTGCCAGCAGCAACTTAGGGGCAGGAGAGACCCAGTACTTC. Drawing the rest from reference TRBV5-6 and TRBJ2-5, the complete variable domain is DAGVTQSPTHLIKTRGQQVTLRCSPKSGHDTVSWYQQALGQGPQFIFQYYEEEERQRGNFPDRFSGHQFPNYSSELNVNALLLGDSALYLCASSNLGAGETQYFGPGTRLLVL.

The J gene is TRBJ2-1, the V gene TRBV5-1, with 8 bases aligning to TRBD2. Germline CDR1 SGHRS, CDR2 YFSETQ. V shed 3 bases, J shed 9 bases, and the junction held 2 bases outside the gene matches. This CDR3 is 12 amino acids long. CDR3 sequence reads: CASSSLAGEQFF. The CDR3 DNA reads TGCGCCAGCAGCTCCCTAGCGGGTGAGCAGTTCTTC.

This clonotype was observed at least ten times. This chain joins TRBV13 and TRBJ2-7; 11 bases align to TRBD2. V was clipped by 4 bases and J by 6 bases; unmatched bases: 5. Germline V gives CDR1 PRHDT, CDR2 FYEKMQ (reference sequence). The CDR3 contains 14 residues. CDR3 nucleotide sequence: TGTGCCAGCAGCTCCGGGGGGACTAGCGGCGAGCAGTACTTC. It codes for CASSSGGTSGEQYF.